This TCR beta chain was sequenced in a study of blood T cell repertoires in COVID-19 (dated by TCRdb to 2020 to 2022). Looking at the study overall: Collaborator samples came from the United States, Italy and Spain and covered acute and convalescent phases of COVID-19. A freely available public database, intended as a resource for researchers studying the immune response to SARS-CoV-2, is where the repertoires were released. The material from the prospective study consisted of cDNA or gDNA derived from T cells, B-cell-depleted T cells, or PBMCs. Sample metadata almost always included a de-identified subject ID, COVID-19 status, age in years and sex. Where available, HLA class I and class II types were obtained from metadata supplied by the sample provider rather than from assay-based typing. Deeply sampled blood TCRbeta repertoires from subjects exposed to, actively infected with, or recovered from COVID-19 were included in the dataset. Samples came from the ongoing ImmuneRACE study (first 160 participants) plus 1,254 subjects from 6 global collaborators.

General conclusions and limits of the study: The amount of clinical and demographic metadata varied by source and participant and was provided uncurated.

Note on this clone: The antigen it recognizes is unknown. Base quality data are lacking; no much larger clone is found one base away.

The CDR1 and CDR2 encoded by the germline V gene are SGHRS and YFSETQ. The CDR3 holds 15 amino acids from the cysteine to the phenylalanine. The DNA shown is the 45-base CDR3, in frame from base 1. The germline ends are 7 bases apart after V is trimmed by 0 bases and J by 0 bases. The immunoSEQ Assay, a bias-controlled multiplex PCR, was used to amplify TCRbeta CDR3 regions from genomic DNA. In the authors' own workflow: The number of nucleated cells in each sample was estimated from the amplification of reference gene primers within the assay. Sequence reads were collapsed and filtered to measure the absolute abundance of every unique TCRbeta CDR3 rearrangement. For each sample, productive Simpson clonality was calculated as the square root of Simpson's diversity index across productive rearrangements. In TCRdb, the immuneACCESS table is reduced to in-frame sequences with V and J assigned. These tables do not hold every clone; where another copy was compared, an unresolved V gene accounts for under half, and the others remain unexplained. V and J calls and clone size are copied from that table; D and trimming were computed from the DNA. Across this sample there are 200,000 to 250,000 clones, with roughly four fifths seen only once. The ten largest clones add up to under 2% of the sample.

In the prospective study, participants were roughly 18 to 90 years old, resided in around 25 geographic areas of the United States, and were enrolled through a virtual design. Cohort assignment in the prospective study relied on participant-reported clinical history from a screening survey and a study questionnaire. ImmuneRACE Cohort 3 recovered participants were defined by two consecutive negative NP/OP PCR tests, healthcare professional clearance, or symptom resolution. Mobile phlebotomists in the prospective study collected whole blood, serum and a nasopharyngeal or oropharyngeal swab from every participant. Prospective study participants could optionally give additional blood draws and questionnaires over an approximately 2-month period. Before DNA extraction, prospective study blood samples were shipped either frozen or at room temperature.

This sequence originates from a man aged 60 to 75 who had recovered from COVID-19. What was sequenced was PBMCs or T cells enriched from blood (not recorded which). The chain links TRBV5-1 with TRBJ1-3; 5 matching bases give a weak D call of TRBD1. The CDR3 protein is CASSLEGVSGNTIYF. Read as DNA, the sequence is TGCGCCAGCAGCTTGGAAGGGGTCTCTGGAAACACCATATATTTT.